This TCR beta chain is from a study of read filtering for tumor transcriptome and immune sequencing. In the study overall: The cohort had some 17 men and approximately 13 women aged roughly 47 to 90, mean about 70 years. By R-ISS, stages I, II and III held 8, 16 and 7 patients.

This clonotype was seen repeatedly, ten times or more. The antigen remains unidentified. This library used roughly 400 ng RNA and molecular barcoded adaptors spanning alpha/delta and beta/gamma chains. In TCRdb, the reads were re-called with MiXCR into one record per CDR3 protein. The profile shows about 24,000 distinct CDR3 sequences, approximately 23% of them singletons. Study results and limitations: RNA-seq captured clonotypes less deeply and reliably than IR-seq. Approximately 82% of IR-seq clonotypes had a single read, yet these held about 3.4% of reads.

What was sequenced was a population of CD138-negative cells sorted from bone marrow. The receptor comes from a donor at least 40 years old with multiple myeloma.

This CDR3 is CASRLGGAAGELFF. The CDR3 DNA sequence: TGTGCCAGCCGCCTCGGGGGGGCGGCCGGGGAGCTGTTTTTT. The chain combines TRBV6-5 with TRBJ2-2, with 8 bases fitting TRBD2. Germline V gives CDR1 MNHEY, CDR2 SVGAGI. V was pared by 8 bases and J by 6 bases, with 8 bases of the junction left unmatched. The CDR3 has 14 amino acids.